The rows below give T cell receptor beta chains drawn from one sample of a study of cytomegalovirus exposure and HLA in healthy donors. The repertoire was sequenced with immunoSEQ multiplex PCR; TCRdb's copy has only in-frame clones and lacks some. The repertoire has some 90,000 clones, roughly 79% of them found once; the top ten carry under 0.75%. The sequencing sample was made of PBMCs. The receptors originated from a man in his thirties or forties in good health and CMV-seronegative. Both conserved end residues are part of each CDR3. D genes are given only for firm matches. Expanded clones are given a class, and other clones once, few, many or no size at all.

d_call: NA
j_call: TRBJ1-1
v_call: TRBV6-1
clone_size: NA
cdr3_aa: CASETMGAARGEAFF
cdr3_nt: TGTGCCAGTGAAACCATGGGGGCTGCTCGGGGTGAAGCTTTCTTT

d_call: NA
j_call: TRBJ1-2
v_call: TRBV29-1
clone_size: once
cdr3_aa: CSVGVTGYGYTF
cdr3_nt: TGCAGCGTTGGGGTCACAGGGTATGGCTACACCTTC

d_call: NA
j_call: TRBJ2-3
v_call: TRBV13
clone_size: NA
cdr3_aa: CASQQFSTDTQYF
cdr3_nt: TGTGCCAGCCAACAGTTCAGCACAGATACGCAGTATTTT

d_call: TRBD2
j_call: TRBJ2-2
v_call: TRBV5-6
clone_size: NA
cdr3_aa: CASSGGLAIGELFF
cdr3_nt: TGTGCCAGCAGCGGGGGACTAGCGATCGGGGAGCTGTTTTTT

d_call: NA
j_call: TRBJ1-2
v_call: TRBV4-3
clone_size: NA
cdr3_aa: CASSQEVGSSSNYGYTF
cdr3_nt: TGCGCCAGCAGCCAAGAAGTGGGTAGCAGCTCTAACTATGGCTACACCTTC

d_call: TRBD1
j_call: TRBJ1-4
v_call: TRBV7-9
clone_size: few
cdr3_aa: CASSPWTGGEEKLFF
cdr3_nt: TGTGCCAGCAGCCCATGGACAGGGGGCGAAGAAAAACTGTTTTTT

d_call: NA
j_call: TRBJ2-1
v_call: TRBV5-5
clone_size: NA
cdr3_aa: CASSLTEGPAYNEQFF
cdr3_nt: TGTGCCAGCAGCTTGACGGAGGGGCCTGCCTACAATGAGCAGTTCTTC

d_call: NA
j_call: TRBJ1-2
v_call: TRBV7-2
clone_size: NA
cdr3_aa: CASSSQAPRVRGYTF
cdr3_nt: TGTGCCAGCAGCTCACAAGCGCCACGGGTGCGTGGCTACACCTTC

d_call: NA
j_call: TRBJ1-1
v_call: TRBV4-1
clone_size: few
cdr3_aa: CASSHRPPGRNTEAFF
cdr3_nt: TGCGCCAGCAGCCACCGACCCCCGGGAAGGAACACTGAAGCTTTCTTT

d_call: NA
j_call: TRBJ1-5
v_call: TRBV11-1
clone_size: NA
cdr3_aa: CASSLGQADNQPQHF
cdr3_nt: TGTGCCAGCAGCTTAGGACAGGCTGATAACCAGCCCCAGCATTTT

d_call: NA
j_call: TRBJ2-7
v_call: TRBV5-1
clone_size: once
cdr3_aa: CASSPRGRTVTYEQYF
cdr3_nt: TGCGCCAGCAGCCCCCGGGGTAGGACAGTTACCTACGAGCAGTACTTC

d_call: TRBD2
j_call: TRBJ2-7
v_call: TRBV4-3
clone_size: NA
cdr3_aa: CASSQDVSGGYYEQYF
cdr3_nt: TGCGCCAGCAGCCAAGACGTCAGCGGGGGATACTACGAGCAGTACTTC

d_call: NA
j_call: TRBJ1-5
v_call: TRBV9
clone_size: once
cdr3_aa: CASSGSQGSNQPQHF
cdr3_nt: TGTGCCAGCAGCGGCAGTCAGGGGAGCAATCAGCCCCAGCATTTT

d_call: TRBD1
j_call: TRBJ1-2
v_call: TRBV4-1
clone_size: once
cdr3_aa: CASSPGQGTYNYGYTF
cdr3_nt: TGCGCCAGCAGCCCGGGACAGGGGACTTATAACTATGGCTACACCTTC

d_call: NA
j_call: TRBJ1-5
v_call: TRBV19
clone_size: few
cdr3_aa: CASSTRQGLGVGNQPQHF
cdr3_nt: TGTGCCAGTAGCACCAGGCAGGGTCTTGGGGTTGGCAATCAGCCCCAGCATTTT

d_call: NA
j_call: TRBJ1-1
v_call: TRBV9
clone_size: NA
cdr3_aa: CASSVVGGSNTEAFF
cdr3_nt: TGTGCCAGCAGCGTAGTGGGGGGTTCAAACACTGAAGCTTTCTTT

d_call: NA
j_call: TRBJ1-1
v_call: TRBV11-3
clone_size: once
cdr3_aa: CASSYTLQGDTEAFF
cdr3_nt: TGTGCCAGCAGCTATACCCTTCAGGGCGACACTGAAGCTTTCTTT

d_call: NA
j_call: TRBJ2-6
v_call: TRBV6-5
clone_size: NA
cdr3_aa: CASSYSPGAGANVLTF
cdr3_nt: TGTGCCAGCAGTTACTCGCCAGGCGCTGGGGCCAACGTCCTGACTTTC

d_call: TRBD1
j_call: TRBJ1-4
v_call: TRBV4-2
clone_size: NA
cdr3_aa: CASSQERPGQGEKLFF
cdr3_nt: TGTGCCAGCAGCCAGGAACGACCGGGACAGGGTGAAAAACTGTTTTTT

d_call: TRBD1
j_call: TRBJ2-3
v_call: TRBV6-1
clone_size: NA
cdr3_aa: CASASGQVADTQYF
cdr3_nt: TGTGCCAGTGCTTCCGGACAGGTAGCAGATACGCAGTATTTT

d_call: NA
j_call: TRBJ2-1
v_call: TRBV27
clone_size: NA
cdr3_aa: CASSLRGRGSYNEQFF
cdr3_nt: TGTGCCAGCAGTTTACGAGGCAGGGGTTCCTACAATGAGCAGTTCTTC

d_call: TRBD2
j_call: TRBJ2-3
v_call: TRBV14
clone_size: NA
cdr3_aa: CASSHRAGGRSTDTQYF
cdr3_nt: TGTGCCAGCAGCCATCGCGCGGGGGGTCGAAGCACAGATACGCAGTATTTT

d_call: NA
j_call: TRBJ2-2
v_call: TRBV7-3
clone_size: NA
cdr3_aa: CASSQIRDTGELFF
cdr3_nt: TGTGCCAGCAGCCAGATACGGGACACCGGGGAGCTGTTTTTT

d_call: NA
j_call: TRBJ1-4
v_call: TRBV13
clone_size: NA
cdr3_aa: CASSLGRRTNEKLFF
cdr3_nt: TGTGCCAGCAGCTTAGGCCGGAGAACTAATGAAAAACTGTTTTTT

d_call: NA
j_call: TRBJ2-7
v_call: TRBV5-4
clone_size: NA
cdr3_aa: CASSLDFSYEQYF
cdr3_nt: TGTGCCAGCAGCTTGGACTTCTCCTACGAGCAGTACTTC

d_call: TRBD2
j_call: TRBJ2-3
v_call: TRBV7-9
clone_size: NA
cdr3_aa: CASSPTSGSTDTQYF
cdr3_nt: TGTGCCAGCAGCCCAACTAGCGGAAGCACAGATACGCAGTATTTT

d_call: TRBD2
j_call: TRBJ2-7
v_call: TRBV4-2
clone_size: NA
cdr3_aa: CASSQLGLAETYEQYF
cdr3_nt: TGTGCCAGCAGCCAATTAGGACTAGCGGAGACCTACGAGCAGTACTTC

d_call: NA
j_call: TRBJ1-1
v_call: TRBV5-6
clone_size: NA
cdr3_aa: CASSSVSPGTEAFF
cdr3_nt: TGTGCCAGCAGCTCCGTCTCCCCGGGCACTGAAGCTTTCTTT

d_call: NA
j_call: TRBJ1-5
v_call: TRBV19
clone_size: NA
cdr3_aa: CASSLGGGGQPQHF
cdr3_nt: TGTGCCAGTAGTCTGGGGGGGGGTGGCCAGCCCCAGCATTTT

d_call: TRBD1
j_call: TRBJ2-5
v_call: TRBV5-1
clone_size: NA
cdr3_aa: CASGQGQGYQETQYF
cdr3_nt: TGCGCCAGCGGCCAGGGACAGGGATACCAAGAGACCCAGTACTTC

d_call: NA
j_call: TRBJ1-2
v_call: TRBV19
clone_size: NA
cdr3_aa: CASSLRQTERGYTF
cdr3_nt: TGTGCCAGTAGTCTTCGACAGACAGAACGTGGCTACACCTTC

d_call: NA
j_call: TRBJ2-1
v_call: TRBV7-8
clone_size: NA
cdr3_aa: CASSLNPLLGNEQFF
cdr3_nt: TGTGCCAGCAGCTTAAATCCTTTACTAGGCAATGAGCAGTTCTTC

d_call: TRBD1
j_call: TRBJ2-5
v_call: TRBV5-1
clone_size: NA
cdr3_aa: CASSQDRGETQYF
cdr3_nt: TGCGCCAGCAGTCAGGACAGGGGTGAGACCCAGTACTTC

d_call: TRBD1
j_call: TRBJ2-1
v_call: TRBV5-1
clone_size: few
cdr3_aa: CASSPTGPRDEQFF
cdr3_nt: TGCGCCAGCTCCCCGACAGGGCCGCGGGATGAGCAGTTCTTC

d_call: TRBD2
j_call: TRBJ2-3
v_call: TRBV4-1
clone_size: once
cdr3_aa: CASSQKLAGGPGDTQYF
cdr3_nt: TGCGCCAGCAGCCAAAAACTAGCGGGAGGGCCAGGGGATACGCAGTATTTT

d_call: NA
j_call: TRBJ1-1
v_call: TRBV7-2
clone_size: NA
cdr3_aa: CASSLAPSRETFF
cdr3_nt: TGTGCCAGCAGCTTAGCACCGAGCAGGGAAACTTTCTTT

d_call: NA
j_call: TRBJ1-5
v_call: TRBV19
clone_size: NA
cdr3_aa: CASSGGGNQPQHF
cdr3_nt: TGTGCCAGTAGTGGAGGAGGTAATCAGCCCCAGCATTTT

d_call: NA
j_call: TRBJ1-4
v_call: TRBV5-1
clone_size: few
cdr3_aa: CASSTVYATNEKLFF
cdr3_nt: TGCGCCAGCAGCACCGTCTACGCAACTAATGAAAAACTGTTTTTT

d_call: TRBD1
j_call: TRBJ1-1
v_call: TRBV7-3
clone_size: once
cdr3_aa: CASSLTRDSTEAFF
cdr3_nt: TGTGCCAGCAGCTTAACTCGGGACAGCACTGAAGCTTTCTTT

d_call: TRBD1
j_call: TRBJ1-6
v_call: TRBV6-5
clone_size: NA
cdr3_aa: CASSYSSGTEGSPLHF
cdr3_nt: TGTGCCAGCAGTTACTCGTCCGGGACAGAGGGTTCACCCCTCCACTTT

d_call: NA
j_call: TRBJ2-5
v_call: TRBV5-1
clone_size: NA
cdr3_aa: CASSLGSGLQETQYF
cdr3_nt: TGCGCCAGCAGCTTGGGTTCGGGGTTGCAGGAGACCCAGTACTTC

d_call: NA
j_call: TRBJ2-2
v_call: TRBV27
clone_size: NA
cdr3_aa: CASSVTVWMPGEPNTGELFF
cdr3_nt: TGTGCCAGCAGTGTGACAGTGTGGATGCCGGGGGAACCGAACACCGGGGAGCTGTTTTTT

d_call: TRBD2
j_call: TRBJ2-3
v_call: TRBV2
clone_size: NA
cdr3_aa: CASSERGGGSDTQYF
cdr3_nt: TGTGCCAGCAGTGAACGGGGGGGTGGGTCAGATACGCAGTATTTT

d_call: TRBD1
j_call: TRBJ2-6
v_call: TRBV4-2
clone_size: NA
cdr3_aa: CASSLDRGQGANVLTF
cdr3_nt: TGTGCCAGCAGCCTGGACAGGGGGCAAGGGGCCAACGTCCTGACTTTC

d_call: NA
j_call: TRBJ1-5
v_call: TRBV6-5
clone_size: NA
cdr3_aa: CASRVTEDQPQHF
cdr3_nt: TGTGCCAGCAGGGTGACAGAGGATCAGCCCCAGCATTTT

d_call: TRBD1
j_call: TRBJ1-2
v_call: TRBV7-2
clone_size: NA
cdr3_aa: CASSLAGTGEGYGYTF
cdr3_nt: TGTGCCAGCAGCTTAGCCGGGACAGGGGAGGGCTATGGCTACACCTTC

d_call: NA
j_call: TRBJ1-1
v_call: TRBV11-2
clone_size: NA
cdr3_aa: CASNPVENTEAFF
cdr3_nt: TGTGCCAGCAACCCTGTAGAAAACACTGAAGCTTTCTTT

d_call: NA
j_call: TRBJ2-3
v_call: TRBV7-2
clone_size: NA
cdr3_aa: CASSSPRGRPREDTQYF
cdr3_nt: TGTGCCAGCAGCTCGCCCAGGGGGAGGCCCCGGGAAGATACGCAGTATTTT

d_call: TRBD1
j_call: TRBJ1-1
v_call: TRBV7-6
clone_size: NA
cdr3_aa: CASSLGQGTEAFF
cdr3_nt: TGTGCCAGCAGCTTGGGACAGGGCACTGAAGCTTTCTTT

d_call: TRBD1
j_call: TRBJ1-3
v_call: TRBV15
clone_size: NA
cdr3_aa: CATSREAVQGAGNTIYF
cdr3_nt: TGTGCCACCAGCAGAGAGGCGGTACAGGGGGCTGGAAACACCATATATTTT

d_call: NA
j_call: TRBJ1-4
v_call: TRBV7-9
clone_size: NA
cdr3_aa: CASSLRAANEKLFF
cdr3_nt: TGTGCCAGCAGCCTCAGGGCAGCGAATGAAAAACTGTTTTTT

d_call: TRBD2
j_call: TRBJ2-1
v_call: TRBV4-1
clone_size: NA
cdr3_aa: CASTNRGGYYNEQFF
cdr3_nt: TGCGCCAGCACCAACCGGGGGGGGTACTACAATGAGCAGTTCTTC

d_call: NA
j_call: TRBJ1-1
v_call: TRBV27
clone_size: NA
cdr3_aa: CASSPRAGTEAFF
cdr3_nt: TGTGCCAGCAGTCCCAGGGCGGGGACTGAAGCTTTCTTT

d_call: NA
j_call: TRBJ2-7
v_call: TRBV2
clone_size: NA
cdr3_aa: CASSDLTQGSEQYF
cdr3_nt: TGTGCCAGCAGCGATCTAACTCAGGGTAGCGAGCAGTACTTC

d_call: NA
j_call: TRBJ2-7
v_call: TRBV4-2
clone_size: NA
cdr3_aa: CASSHLGEGYEQYF
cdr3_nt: TGTGCCAGCAGCCACCTAGGAGAGGGCTACGAGCAGTACTTC

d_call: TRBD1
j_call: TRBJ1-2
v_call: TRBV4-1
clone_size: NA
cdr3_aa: CASSQEPFDRATNYGYTF
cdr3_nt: TGCGCCAGCAGCCAAGAGCCCTTTGACAGGGCCACTAACTATGGCTACACCTTC